This T cell receptor (beta chain) was found in a study of beta chain features in type 1 diabetes. Study as a whole: Age, gender, cell numbers and subset yield matched between patients and controls.

In its sample, this clone was seen a few times. Its antigen is as yet unknown. The CDR3 loop spans 12 amino acids. The trim removed 6 bases at V and 10 bases at J, leaving 6 bases unmatched. Germline V gene data show CDR1 as SNHLY and CDR2 as FYNNEI. Whole-study results and caveats: TCRB CDR3s from Type 1 diabetes patients were moderately but significantly shorter in all four CD4+ subsets. A potential influence of HLA type upon TCRB rearrangement remained unresolved herein.

The study reverse transcribed the entire isolated RNA, so it sequenced expressed TCRB transcripts. Assay: immunoSEQ multiplex PCR; the TCRdb copy retains only in-frame clones and omits some. The sample lists over 300,000 clones, roughly 8% occurring once. Sorted populations all had greater than 95% purity. The source is a woman aged 18 to 35 in good health. Sequenced input: central memory CD4+ T cells from blood. V is TRBV2 and J is TRBJ2-1; 7 nucleotides match TRBD2. The CDR3 sequence: CASSLGGREQFF. DNA for the CDR3: TGTGCCAGCAGCCTGGGAGGGCGGGAGCAGTTCTTC.